This T cell receptor (beta chain) comes out of a study of regulatory T cells in long-lasting Graves disease. The sample holds many counts of this clonotype. Its antigen is currently unknown. Building of the TCR beta libraries involved iRepertoire HTBI primers and Arm-PCR of CDR3 regions. In TCRdb, the multiplex PCR reads were re-called with MiXCR into one record per CDR3 protein. The sample includes 250,000 to 300,000 distinct CDR3 sequences, about 20% of them seen just once. Study-wide points: Public clonotype sharing was higher in persistent than newly diagnosed patients.

This sample's time point: newly diagnosed GD, antithyroid drugs for less than 3 months. Making the TCR library involved RNA that had been extracted from PBMCs. These records were also assigned to another study, of T cells in Graves' hyperthyroidism and ophthalmopathy.

Sample: peripheral blood mononuclear cells (PBMCs), taken at new diagnosis, from a patient treated with antithyroid drugs. This clonotype originated in a woman younger than 45 with Graves disease.

The CDR3 DNA reads as TGCGCCAGCAGCACCACCGGGCCCTCCATTGGGGAGCAGTACTTC. It translates to CASSTTGPSIGEQYF. V is TRBV5-1 and J is TRBJ2-7; D gene uncertain. Germline CDR1 and CDR2: SGHRS and YFSETQ. The CDR3 extends over 15 amino acids. V was shortened by 4 bases and J by 7 bases, with 21 bases between the two germline ends.